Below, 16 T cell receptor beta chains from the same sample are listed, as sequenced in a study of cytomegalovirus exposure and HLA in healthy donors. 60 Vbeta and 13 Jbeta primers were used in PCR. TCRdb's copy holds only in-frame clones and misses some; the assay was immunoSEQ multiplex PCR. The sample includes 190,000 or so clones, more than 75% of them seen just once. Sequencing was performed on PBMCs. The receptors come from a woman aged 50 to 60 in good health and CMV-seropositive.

The CDR3 reads CASSPGYSEQYF. The CDR3 DNA reads as TGTGCCAGCAGTCCAGGGTATTCCGAGCAGTACTTC. The chain is built from TRBV28 and TRBJ2-5; D may be TRBD1 (5 bases). The J call may be mistaken, given a closer DNA end match to TRBJ2-7. CDR3 length: 12 residues. CDR1 and CDR2 (germline): MDHEN, SYDVKM.

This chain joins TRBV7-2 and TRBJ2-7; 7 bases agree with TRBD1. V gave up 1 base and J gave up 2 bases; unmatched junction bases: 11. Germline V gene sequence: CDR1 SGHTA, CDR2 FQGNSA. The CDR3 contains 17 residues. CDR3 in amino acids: CASSLGGFEDRPYEQYF. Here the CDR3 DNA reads TGTGCCAGCAGCTTAGGAGGATTCGAGGACAGGCCCTACGAGCAGTACTTC. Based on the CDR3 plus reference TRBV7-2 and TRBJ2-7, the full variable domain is GAGVSQSPSNKVTEKGKDVELRCDPISGHTALYWYRQSLGQGLEFLIYFQGNSAPDKSGLPSDRFSAERTGGSVSTLTIQRTQQEDSAVYLCASSLGGFEDRPYEQYFGPGTRLTVT.

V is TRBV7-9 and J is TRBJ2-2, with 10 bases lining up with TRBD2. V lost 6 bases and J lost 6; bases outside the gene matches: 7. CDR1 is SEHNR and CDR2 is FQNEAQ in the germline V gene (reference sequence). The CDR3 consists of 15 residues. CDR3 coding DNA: TGTGCCAGCAGTTCGGGGACTAGCGTTTCCGGGGAGCTGTTTTTT. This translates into CASSSGTSVSGELFF.

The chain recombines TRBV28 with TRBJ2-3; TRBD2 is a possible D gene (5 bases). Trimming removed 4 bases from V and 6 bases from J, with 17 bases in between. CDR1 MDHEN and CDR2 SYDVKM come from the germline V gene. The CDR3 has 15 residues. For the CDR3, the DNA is TGTGCCAGCAGTTCTTTGCGGGCTCTGAGGGATACGCAGTATTTT. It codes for CASSSLRALRDTQYF.

The CDR3 DNA is TGTGCCAGCAGCCGGAACACTGAAGCTTTCTTT. Translating gives CASSRNTEAFF. The chain combines TRBV6-5 with TRBJ1-1; D is unresolved. Germline-derived CDR1 and CDR2 are MNHEY and SVGAGI. This CDR3 spans 11 amino acids. V was cut by 6 bases and J by 1 base, with 3 bases left in between.

DNA of the CDR3: TGCGCCAGCAGCTTGGGTCCCCTGTCCTACGAGCAGTACTTC. Its protein product is CASSLGPLSYEQYF. The chain is built from TRBV5-1 and TRBJ2-7; D is unresolved. The CDR3 runs 14 residues. Trimming cost V 0 bases and J 1 base, with 8 bases left between them. Germline assignment: CDR1 SGHRS and CDR2 YFSETQ.

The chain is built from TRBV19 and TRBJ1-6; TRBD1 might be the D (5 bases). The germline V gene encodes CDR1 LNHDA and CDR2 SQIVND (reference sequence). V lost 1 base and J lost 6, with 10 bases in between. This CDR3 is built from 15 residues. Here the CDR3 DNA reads TGTGCCAGTAGTATAGTGGGAGGGACTAATTCACCCCTCCACTTT. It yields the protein CASSIVGGTNSPLHF.

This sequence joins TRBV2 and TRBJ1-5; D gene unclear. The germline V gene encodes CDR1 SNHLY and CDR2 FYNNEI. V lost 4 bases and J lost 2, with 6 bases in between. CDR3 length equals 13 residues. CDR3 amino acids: CASSVGGNQPQHF. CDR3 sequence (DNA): TGTGCCAGCAGTGTCGGAGGCAATCAGCCCCAGCATTTT.

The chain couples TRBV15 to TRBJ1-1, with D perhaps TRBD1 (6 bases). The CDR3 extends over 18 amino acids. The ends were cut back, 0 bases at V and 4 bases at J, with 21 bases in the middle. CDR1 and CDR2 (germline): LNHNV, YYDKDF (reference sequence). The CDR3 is CATSRDRGATGYITEAFF. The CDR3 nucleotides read TGTGCCACCAGCAGAGATCGAGGGGCCACAGGGTACATCACTGAAGCTTTCTTT.

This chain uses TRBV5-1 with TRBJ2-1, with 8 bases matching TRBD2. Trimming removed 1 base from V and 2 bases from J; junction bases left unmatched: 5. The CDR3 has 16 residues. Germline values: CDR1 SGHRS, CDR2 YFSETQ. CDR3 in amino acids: CASSLTPGGAYNEQFF. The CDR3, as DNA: TGCGCCAGCAGCTTGACCCCGGGGGGGGCCTACAATGAGCAGTTCTTC.

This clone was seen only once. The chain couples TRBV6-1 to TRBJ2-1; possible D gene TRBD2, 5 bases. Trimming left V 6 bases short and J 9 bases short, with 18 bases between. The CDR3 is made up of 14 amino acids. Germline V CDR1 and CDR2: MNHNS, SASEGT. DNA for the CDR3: TGTGCCAGCAGCCCGGTCAGAGCGGTGGGTGAGCAGTTCTTC. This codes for CASSPVRAVGEQFF.

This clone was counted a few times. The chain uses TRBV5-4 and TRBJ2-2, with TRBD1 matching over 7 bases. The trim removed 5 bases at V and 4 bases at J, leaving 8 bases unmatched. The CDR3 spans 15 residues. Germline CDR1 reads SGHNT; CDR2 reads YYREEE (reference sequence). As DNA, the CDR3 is TGTGCCAGCAGGACGACAGGGTGGGGCACCGGGGAGCTGTTTTTT. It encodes CASRTTGWGTGELFF.

The CDR3 nucleotides are TGTGCCAGCAGTTTAAGCCTTATCGGTGGGGCAGCGCGCGAGCAGTACTTC. Translation gives CASSLSLIGGAAREQYF. This chain uses TRBV28 with TRBJ2-7; tentative D call: TRBD1 (5 bases). The V and J ends lost 2 bases and 6 bases respectively, with 23 bases between them. Germline V gene sequence: CDR1 MDHEN, CDR2 SYDVKM. The CDR3 loop spans 17 amino acids.

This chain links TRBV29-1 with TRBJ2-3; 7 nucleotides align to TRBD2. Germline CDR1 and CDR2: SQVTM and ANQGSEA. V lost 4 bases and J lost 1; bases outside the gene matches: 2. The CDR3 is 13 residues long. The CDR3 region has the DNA TGCAGCGTTGTGCTAGCGGGCACAGATACGCAGTATTTT. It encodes CSVVLAGTDTQYF.

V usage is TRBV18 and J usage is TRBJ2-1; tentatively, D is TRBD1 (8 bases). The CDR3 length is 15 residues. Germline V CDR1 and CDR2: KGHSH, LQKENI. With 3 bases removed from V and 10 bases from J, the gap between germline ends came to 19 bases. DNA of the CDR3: TGTGCCAGCTCACCTCAAGGACAGGGACTAAGAGAGCAGTTCTTC. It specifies CASSPQGQGLREQFF.

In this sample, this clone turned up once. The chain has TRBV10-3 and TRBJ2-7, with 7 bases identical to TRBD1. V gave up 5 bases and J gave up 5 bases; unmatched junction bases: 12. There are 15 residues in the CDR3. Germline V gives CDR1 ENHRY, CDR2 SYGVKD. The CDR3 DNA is TGTGCCATCAGTCCCCCTATAGGGGGCTACCACGAGCAGTACTTC. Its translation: CAISPPIGGYHEQYF.